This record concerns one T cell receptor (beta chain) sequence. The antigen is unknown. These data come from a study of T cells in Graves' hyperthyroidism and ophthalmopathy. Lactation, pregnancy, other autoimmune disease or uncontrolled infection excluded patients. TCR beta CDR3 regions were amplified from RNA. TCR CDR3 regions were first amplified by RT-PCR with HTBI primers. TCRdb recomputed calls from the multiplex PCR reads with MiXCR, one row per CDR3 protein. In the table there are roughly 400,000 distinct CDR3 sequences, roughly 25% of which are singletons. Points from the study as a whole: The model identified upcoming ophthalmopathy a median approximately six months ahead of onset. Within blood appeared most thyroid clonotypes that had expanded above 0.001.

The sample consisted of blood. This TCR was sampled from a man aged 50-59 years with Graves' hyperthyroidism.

The CDR3 is CASSSPTLTGVGYTF. In DNA, the CDR3 is TGTGCCAGCAGTTCACCCACCCTGACAGGGGTTGGCTACACCTTC. V gene TRBV27 combines with J gene TRBJ1-2; 8 bases fit TRBD1. The CDR3 has 15 amino acids. Germline V gene data show CDR1 as MNHEY and CDR2 as SMNVEV (reference sequence). The J segment lost 7 bases and the V segment lost 4 bases, leaving 11 bases of the junction unmatched.